The 18 T cell receptor beta chains reported below all come from one sample, sequenced in a study of blood T cell repertoires in COVID-19. Here immunoSEQ multiplex PCR was the method, and the copy in TCRdb shows in-frame clones only, minus some. The sample gives a few hundred thousand clones, roughly 89% of which show up once; roughly 5% is in the top ten. Sequenced material: peripheral blood. These receptors came from a middle-aged woman who had recovered from COVID-19.

V usage is TRBV12-5 and J usage is TRBJ2-1; a possible D gene is TRBD2 (6 bases). V was trimmed by 4 bases and J by 7 bases, leaving 14 bases between them. The germline V gene encodes CDR1 LGHNT and CDR2 FRNRAP. The CDR3 loop spans 14 amino acids. CDR3 DNA sequence: TGTGCTAGTGGTTGGGGAGGAGTATCGAATGAGCAGTTCTTC. It encodes CASGWGGVSNEQFF.

J is TRBJ2-4 and V is TRBV14, with D tentatively TRBD2 (5 bases). The V gene's germline CDR1 is SGHDN and CDR2 FVKESK. With 0 bases removed from V and 15 bases from J, the gap between germline ends came to 18 bases. This CDR3 has 14 amino acids. The CDR3, as DNA: TGTGCCAGCAGCCAAGATCGGTCCAGCGGTAGAGTGTACTTC. This sequence encodes CASSQDRSSGRVYF.

The sample holds one count of this clone. The V and J genes are TRBV10-3 and TRBJ1-2; 10 bases line up with TRBD1. The germline gives CDR1 ENHRY, CDR2 SYGVKD. With 2 bases clipped from V and 1 base from J, the junction kept 4 bases outside the gene matches. This CDR3 comprises 16 residues. CDR3 sequence: CAISEDRDRGNYGYTF. The CDR3 DNA reads TGTGCCATCAGTGAGGACAGGGACAGGGGTAACTATGGCTACACCTTC.

V and J are TRBV25-1 and TRBJ1-6, with D possibly being TRBD1 (6 bases). Germline V gene data show CDR1 as MGHDK and CDR2 as SYGVNS. There are 16 residues in the CDR3. The V end was cut by 7 bases, the J end by 7 bases, with 20 bases between. This CDR3 reads CASTDIQGLGNSPLHF. CDR3 sequence (DNA): TGTGCCAGCACCGATATACAGGGTTTGGGGAATTCACCCCTCCACTTT.

The chain is built from TRBV19 and TRBJ2-7, with 8 bases identical to TRBD2. V lost 6 bases to trimming and J lost 3 bases; unmatched junction nucleotides: 4. Germline loops: CDR1 LNHDA, CDR2 SQIVND (reference sequence). This CDR3 spans 13 amino acids. This CDR3 is CASSPGTSYEQYF. In nucleotides, the CDR3 is TGTGCCAGTAGCCCCGGGACTAGCTACGAGCAGTACTTC.

J is TRBJ2-3 and V is TRBV24-1, with 9 positions matching TRBD1. The CDR3 covers 14 residues. The germline CDR1 and CDR2 sequences are KGHDR and SFDVKD. Unmatched junction bases numbered 8, after V lost 9 bases and J lost 5 bases. DNA for the CDR3: TGTGCCACCGCCGGGGACAGGGAAAAAGATACGCAGTATTTT. Protein product: CATAGDREKDTQYF.

The genes are TRBV2 and TRBJ1-2, with a possible D match to TRBD1 (6 bases). Germline V gives CDR1 SNHLY, CDR2 FYNNEI. The V end was cut by 4 bases, the J end by 3 bases, with 15 bases between. The CDR3 is made up of 15 amino acids. The CDR3 DNA reads TGTGCCAGCAGTGGCGACAGGCTCGGGTACTATGGCTACACCTTC. Protein: CASSGDRLGYYGYTF.

The rearrangement joins TRBV19 to TRBJ2-5, with D possibly matching TRBD2 (6 bases). The germline V and J ends were trimmed by 3 bases and 1 base, with 15 bases remaining between them. The CDR3 runs 16 residues. Germline CDR1 reads LNHDA; CDR2 reads SQIVND (reference sequence). The CDR3 sequence is CASSISAGRSQETQYF. The CDR3 coding sequence is TGTGCCAGTAGTATCAGTGCGGGGAGGTCCCAAGAGACCCAGTACTTC.

This chain joins TRBV6-5 and TRBJ1-1; TRBD1 is a possible D gene (6 bases). Trimming left V 6 bases short and J 7 bases short, with 15 bases between. The CDR3 runs 13 residues. CDR1 and CDR2 from the germline V gene are MNHEY and SVGAGI. The CDR3 spells CASRIAGEGEAFF. CDR3 nucleotide sequence: TGTGCCAGCAGGATAGCAGGGGAGGGTGAAGCTTTCTTT.

The chain has TRBV2 and TRBJ1-1; tentative D call: TRBD1 (5 bases). The germline CDR1 and CDR2 sequences are SNHLY and FYNNEI. V lost 6 bases and J lost 1, with 9 bases in between. The CDR3 is 13 residues long. The CDR3 region is CASRQEENTEAFF. CDR3 sequence (DNA): TGTGCCAGCAGACAGGAAGAGAACACTGAAGCTTTCTTT. Complete variable domain (other parts from reference TRBV2 and TRBJ1-1): EPEVTQTPSHQVTQMGQEVILRCVPISNHLYFYWYRQILGQKVEFLVSFYNNEISEKSEIFDDQFSVERPDGSNFTLKIRSTKLEDSAMYFCASRQEENTEAFFGQGTRLTVV.

V and J are TRBV19 and TRBJ2-1; D is perhaps TRBD1 (5 bases). Trimming stripped 1 base from V and 3 bases from J, with 7 bases between. This CDR3 region has 14 residues. From germline, CDR1 is LNHDA and CDR2 SQIVND (reference sequence). CDR3 region: CASSIGGLYNEQFF. For the CDR3, the DNA is TGTGCCAGTAGTATAGGGGGCCTCTACAATGAGCAGTTCTTC. The complete variable domain, with remaining parts taken from reference TRBV19 and TRBJ2-1, reads DGGITQSPKYLFRKEGQNVTLSCEQNLNHDAMYWYRQDPGQGLRLIYYSQIVNDFQKGDIAEGYSVSREKKESFPLTVTSAQKNPTAFYLCASSIGGLYNEQFFGPGTRLTVL.

The rearrangement links TRBV28 to TRBJ1-2, with TRBD1 identical over 10 bases. J gave up 6 bases and V 5 bases, and 15 bases lay outside the gene matches. Looked up from germline, CDR1 is MDHEN and CDR2 is SYDVKM. The CDR3 is made up of 17 amino acids. The CDR3 DNA sequence: TGTGCCAGCAGTCTGTGGGGACAGGGGTTAAGTGATGATGGCTACACCTTC. The encoded protein is CASSLWGQGLSDDGYTF.

V and J are TRBV6-5 and TRBJ2-7, with D uncertain. V was clipped by 5 bases and J by 4 bases, with 18 bases between them. CDR3 size: 15 residues. Germline CDR1 is MNHEY and CDR2 is SVGAGI. For the CDR3, the DNA is TGTGCCAGCAGTCTTTCTCTAACAACAGCTTACGAGCAGTACTTC. Its protein is CASSLSLTTAYEQYF.

The chain recombines TRBV11-2 with TRBJ2-2; 8 positions agree with TRBD2. V trimming: 4 bases; J trimming: 2 bases; junction bases outside the gene matches: 3. Germline V lookup: CDR1 SGHAT, CDR2 FQNNGV. The CDR3 covers 15 residues. This CDR3 reads CASSWTSSNTGELFF. In nucleotides, the CDR3 is TGTGCCAGCAGCTGGACTAGCAGTAACACCGGGGAGCTGTTTTTT.

The rearrangement joins TRBV18 to TRBJ2-5; 7 bases align to TRBD1. This CDR3 is 15 amino acids long. Germline V CDR1 and CDR2: KGHSH, LQKENI. V trimming: 3 bases; J trimming: 4 bases; junction bases outside the gene matches: 8. The CDR3 sequence: CASSPLGGASETQYF. CDR3 DNA: TGTGCCAGCTCACCGCTAGGGGGCGCGTCAGAGACCCAGTACTTC.

The table lists this clone with a count of one. The chain has TRBV3-1 (or the pseudogene TRBV3-2) and TRBJ1-1; 8 bases agree with TRBD1. The V and J ends lost 0 bases and 4 bases, in that order; junction bases with no gene match: 4. Looked up from germline, CDR1 is LGHDT and CDR2 is YNNKEL (reference sequence). The CDR3 contains 15 residues. CDR3 amino acids: CASSQDTGGGTEAFF. The CDR3 nucleotides are TGTGCCAGCAGCCAAGATACAGGGGGAGGCACTGAAGCTTTCTTT.

This rearrangement joins TRBV12-5 to TRBJ1-5; tentatively, D is TRBD1 (5 bases). The CDR3 loop spans 15 amino acids. Per germline, CDR1 LGHNT and CDR2 FRNRAP. V was pared by 6 bases and J by 0 bases, with 12 bases between. CDR3 protein: CASGAGDHSNQPQHF. CDR3 coding DNA: TGTGCTAGTGGCGCGGGGGATCATAGCAATCAGCCCCAGCATTTT.

The J gene is TRBJ2-7, the V gene TRBV27, with a possible D match to TRBD2 (5 bases). V was shortened by 3 bases and J by 4 bases, with 13 bases between the two germline ends. Germline lookup yields CDR1 MNHEY and CDR2 SMNVEV (reference sequence). The CDR3 covers 14 residues. The CDR3 DNA reads TGTGCCAGCAGTTTGTCTCACCGGGATTACGAGCAGTACTTC. Residues: CASSLSHRDYEQYF.